This TCR beta chain was observed in a study of Ad26.COV2.S vaccination and SARS-CoV-2 variants. This clone was seen a single time. Generated by immunoSEQ multiplex PCR, the TCRdb table keeps only in-frame clones and is missing some. The sample has about 350,000 clones; less than 90% are singletons. Treatment here: around 19 received Ad26.COV2.S at low or high dose, single or two shots; about five received placebo; per-sample allocation not given. The investigators took samples on day 63 after the first vaccine or placebo injection. This receptor was taken from a person aged 18-60 years who received the Ad26.COV2.S COVID-19 vaccine or a placebo. Here the sequenced sample was peripheral blood, taken in a trial of Ad26.COV2.S vaccine versus placebo.

CDR3 loop: CASSSIGRQNTEAFF. CDR3 nucleotides: TGTGCCAGCAGCTCGATCGGGCGGCAGAACACTGAAGCTTTCTTT. V usage is TRBV7-8 and J usage is TRBJ1-1; D remains ambiguous. The CDR3 extends over 15 amino acids. Germline CDR1 SGHVS, CDR2 FQNEAQ. The ends were cut back, 4 bases at V and 1 base at J, with 13 bases in the middle. The variable domain in full, completed from reference TRBV7-8 and TRBJ1-1, reads GAGVSQSPRYKVAKRGQDVALRCDPISGHVSLFWYQQALGQGPEFLTYFQNEAQLDKSGLPSDRFFAERPEGSVSTLKIQRTQQEDSAVYLCASSSIGRQNTEAFFGQGTRLTVV.